The clone carrying this TCR beta chain was observed many times. Its antigen is currently unknown. During its preparation, the TCRbeta library received unique molecular identifiers. TCRdb called the PCR reads again in MiXCR, with one record for every CDR3 protein. The data hold 110,000 or so distinct CDR3 sequences, with 5.5% to 6.5% observed a single time. This sample is drawn from a study of T-cell reconstitution after alpha-beta-depleted transplantation in children. V lost 0 bases and J lost 0; bases outside the gene matches: 0. Per germline, CDR1 SGHTA and CDR2 FQGTGA. The CDR3 consists of 15 residues. Points from the study as a whole: In patients about two months after transplant, alpha-beta T cells reportedly arose from several hundred expanded graft clones. Surviving recipient T cells and intrathymic progenitors accounted for some patients' high TCRbeta diversity at day 60. Newly made T cells mostly supplied T-cell counts and diversity one year after transplant.

Material: PBMCs, mostly from graft donor cells, obtained 360 days after TCRalphabeta/CD19-depleted stem cell transplant. The receptor comes from a male patient aged 2-15 years who had a stem cell transplant for acute lymphoblastic leukemia, so the T cells may come from the graft donor. V gene TRBV7-3 combines with J gene TRBJ2-3; 7 bases are shared with TRBD2. The CDR3 bases are TGTGCCAGCAGCTTAACGGGGGGGAGCACAGATACGCAGTATTTT. Translation: CASSLTGGSTDTQYF.